Following are 2 T cell receptor beta chains from one sample sequenced in a study of STAT5B mutations in CD4+ large granular lymphocyte leukemia. Sequenced by immunoSEQ multiplex PCR; TCRdb stores in-frame clones only, minus some. The table includes over 25,000 clones, 79% detected once. What was sequenced was CD4+ T cells from blood buffy coats. The source is a human donor in good health.

The chain employs TRBV19 and TRBJ2-3; D unclear. The CDR3 has 15 amino acids. CDR1 is LNHDA and CDR2 is SQIVND in the germline V gene (reference sequence). Between the trimmed V and J ends, which lost 7 bases and 4 bases, there was a span of 18 bases. The CDR3 DNA is TGTGCCAGTACTACGACATGGAAAGTGGCAGATACGCAGTATTTT. It is translated as CASTTTWKVADTQYF.

J is TRBJ2-7 and V is TRBV7-2; 10 nucleotides align to TRBD2. The CDR3 is 15 residues long. Looked up from germline, CDR1 is SGHTA and CDR2 is FQGNSA. V gave up 5 bases and J gave up 3 bases; unmatched junction bases: 7. The CDR3 protein is CASSESGGAFYEQYV. DNA for the CDR3: TGTGCCAGCAGCGAGAGCGGGGGGGCTTTCTACGAGCAGTACGTC.